A selection of T cell receptor beta chains follows, all from one sample in a study of blood T cell repertoires in COVID-19. Here immunoSEQ multiplex PCR was the method, and the copy in TCRdb shows in-frame clones only, minus some. The profile covers about 140,000 clones, with about 89% appearing a single time and over 2.5% taken by the ten largest. Sequencing was done on a sample of peripheral blood. These receptors all come from a man aged 55 to 69 with active or convalescent COVID-19. Both conserved end residues are part of each CDR3. D genes are given only for firm matches. The listing skips clone size in some rows; elsewhere it reads once, few, many or a size class.

abundance	d_gene	j_gene	v_gene	CDR3aa	CDR3nt
-	-	TRBJ2-2	TRBV12-3/TRBV12-4	CASSPWTAGELFF	TGTGCCAGCAGTCCTTGGACAGCCGGGGAGCTGTTTTTT
-	TRBD1	TRBJ2-5	TRBV6-5	CASSYSGQGAWETQYF	TGTGCCAGCAGTTACTCTGGACAGGGAGCGTGGGAGACCCAGTACTTC
-	-	TRBJ1-5	TRBV6-1	CASSEVLTGEQPQHF	TGTGCCAGCAGTGAGGTTTTGACAGGAGAGCAGCCCCAGCATTTT
-	-	TRBJ1-1	TRBV2	CASKRELGAEAFF	TGTGCCAGCAAAAGGGAGCTTGGGGCTGAAGCTTTCTTT
-	TRBD2	TRBJ2-3	TRBV28	CASSFESGKVTDTQYF	TGTGCCAGCAGTTTCGAAAGCGGGAAAGTCACAGATACGCAGTATTTT
-	TRBD1	TRBJ1-1	TRBV3-1/TRBV3-2	CASSHRPGQGGPEAFF	TGTGCCAGCAGCCATCGTCCGGGACAGGGCGGCCCTGAAGCTTTCTTT
-	-	TRBJ2-1	TRBV10-3	CAIKAGKALYNEQFF	TGTGCCATCAAGGCGGGGAAGGCCCTCTACAATGAGCAGTTCTTC
once	TRBD2	TRBJ2-1	TRBV27	CASSPSSGDSYNEQFF	TGTGCCAGCAGTCCCTCTAGCGGGGACTCCTACAATGAGCAGTTCTTC
-	-	TRBJ1-4	TRBV15	CATSRDQGRVGKLFF	TGTGCCACCAGCAGAGATCAGGGCAGGGTGGGAAAACTGTTTTTT
-	TRBD2	TRBJ2-1	TRBV11-2	CASSQHGLAGEDEQFF	TGTGCCAGCAGCCAACACGGACTAGCGGGAGAGGATGAGCAGTTCTTC
-	TRBD1	TRBJ1-1	TRBV28	CASRLRGRTTEAFF	TGTGCCAGCAGGCTCAGGGGGCGGACGACTGAAGCTTTCTTT
few	-	TRBJ2-4	TRBV4-2	CASSQEAGIKNIQYF	TGTGCCAGCAGCCAAGAGGCGGGCATAAAAAACATTCAGTACTTC
-	-	TRBJ2-6	TRBV24-1	CATSAGAGANVLTF	TGTGCCACCAGTGCAGGGGCCGGGGCCAACGTCCTGACTTTC
-	-	TRBJ1-4	TRBV18	CASSSGQLEKLFF	TGTGCCAGCTCATCAGGACAGCTTGAAAAACTGTTTTTT
-	-	TRBJ2-5	TRBV12-3/TRBV12-4	CASSSLERETQYF	TGTGCCAGCAGTTCCCTAGAAAGAGAGACCCAGTACTTC
-	-	TRBJ1-1	TRBV21-1	CASSTSPRGAVHTEAFF	TGTGCCAGCAGCACCTCCCCCCGGGGGGCAGTGCACACTGAAGCTTTCTTT
-	TRBD2	TRBJ2-2	TRBV28	CASSSQRGAETGELFF	TGTGCCAGCAGTAGTCAGCGGGGGGCCGAGACCGGGGAGCTGTTTTTT
-	TRBD1	TRBJ1-4	TRBV19	CASKKTGTGGTNEKLFF	TGTGCCAGTAAGAAAACCGGGACAGGCGGAACTAATGAAAAACTGTTTTTT
once	TRBD1	TRBJ2-1	TRBV7-2	CASSYQQGRNEQFF	TGTGCCAGCAGCTACCAACAGGGGCGCAATGAGCAGTTCTTC
-	-	TRBJ2-3	TRBV9	CASSVTPTGTDTQYF	TGTGCCAGCAGCGTAACGCCTACAGGGACAGATACGCAGTATTTT
few	TRBD2	TRBJ2-1	TRBV7-2	CASSPRPGTSGNNEQFF	TGTGCCAGCAGCCCCCGTCCCGGGACTAGCGGGAACAATGAGCAGTTCTTC
-	-	TRBJ1-6	TRBV4-3	CASSQSRQGGSYNSPLHF	TGCGCCAGCAGCCAATCTCGGCAGGGAGGGTCCTATAATTCACCCCTCCACTTT
few	-	TRBJ1-5	TRBV4-2	CASSQDPYSNQPQHF	TGTGCCAGCAGCCAAGATCCTTATAGCAATCAGCCCCAGCATTTT
-	TRBD2	TRBJ2-1	TRBV5-4	CASNFGGRALYNEQFF	TGTGCCAGCAACTTTGGCGGGAGGGCCCTCTACAATGAGCAGTTCTTC
-	TRBD1	TRBJ2-3	TRBV27	CASSLGQGALGLTDTQYF	TGTGCCAGCAGTTTGGGACAGGGGGCGCTAGGGCTCACAGATACGCAGTATTTT
-	TRBD1	TRBJ1-4	TRBV5-1	CASSRTGLLEKLFF	TGCGCCAGCAGCCGGACAGGATTATTAGAAAAACTGTTTTTT
-	TRBD1	TRBJ2-5	TRBV19	CASSEGGLGETQYF	TGTGCCAGTAGCGAAGGGGGCCTTGGGGAGACCCAGTACTTC
-	TRBD2	TRBJ2-2	TRBV7-2	CASSLRGGEDTGELFF	TGTGCCAGCAGCTTACGCGGGGGGGAGGACACCGGGGAGCTGTTTTTT
-	-	TRBJ1-2	TRBV4-2	CASSQDLLNQRSGYTF	TGTGCCAGCAGCCAAGATCTACTGAACCAAAGGAGTGGCTACACCTTC
-	TRBD2	TRBJ2-5	TRBV24-1	CATTSGSGSETQYF	TGTGCCACCACGAGCGGTAGCGGGAGTGAGACCCAGTACTTC
-	TRBD2	TRBJ2-7	TRBV6-1	CASSEALRGGSYEQYF	TGTGCCAGCAGTGAAGCGCTACGGGGGGGCTCCTACGAGCAGTACTTC
-	TRBD2	TRBJ2-7	TRBV4-1	CASSQAATSGSYEQYF	TGCGCCAGCAGCCAAGCTGCTACTAGCGGCTCCTACGAGCAGTACTTC
-	-	TRBJ1-3	TRBV7-9	CASSYRTDSRNTIYF	TGTGCCAGCAGCTACCGGACAGATAGTAGAAACACCATATATTTT
-	-	TRBJ2-3	TRBV18	CASSPGATDTQYF	TGTGCCAGCTCACCAGGGGCGACAGATACGCAGTATTTT
-	TRBD2	TRBJ2-3	TRBV7-2	CASSRGLALKDTQYF	TGTGCCAGCAGTAGGGGACTAGCGCTAAAAGATACGCAGTATTTT
-	TRBD2	TRBJ2-3	TRBV4-2	CASSQEASGVTDTQYF	TGTGCCAGCAGCCAAGAAGCTAGCGGGGTCACAGATACGCAGTATTTT
-	-	TRBJ1-2	TRBV28	CASNLVGENYGYTF	TGTGCCAGCAACCTTGTCGGGGAGAACTATGGCTACACCTTC
-	-	TRBJ2-5	TRBV9	CASSVEAEVQETQYF	TGTGCCAGCAGCGTAGAAGCCGAAGTCCAAGAGACCCAGTACTTC
-	TRBD2	TRBJ2-3	TRBV5-4	CASSLTGGYRDTQYF	TGTGCCAGCAGCTTGACGGGGGGATACCGAGATACGCAGTATTTT
-	-	TRBJ1-2	TRBV6-4	CASSERGEGGRYGYTF	TGTGCCAGCAGTGAGCGGGGGGAGGGCGGCCGATATGGCTACACCTTC
-	-	TRBJ1-1	TRBV12-3/TRBV12-4	CASSFSGTEAFF	TGTGCCAGCAGTTTTTCGGGGACTGAAGCTTTCTTT
-	TRBD2	TRBJ2-7	TRBV10-3	CAIRGLAGANEQYF	TGTGCCATCAGGGGACTAGCGGGAGCGAACGAGCAGTACTTC